Listed below are T cell receptor beta chains from one sample, sequenced in a study of siplizumab effects on memory and regulatory T cells. Only in-frame clones appear in the TCRdb table, and some are missing; sequencing was by immunoSEQ multiplex PCR. The table lists some 100,000 clones, about 94% of them singletons, with roughly 0.15% in the top ten. What was sequenced was non-Treg CD4+ T cells sorted from blood. The receptors here all came from a human donor in good health. Both conserved end residues are part of each CDR3. D genes are given only for firm matches. Not every row has a clone size; where given, it reads once, few, many or a size class.

v_call	j_call	d_call	clone_size	cdr3_aa	cdr3_nt
TRBV11-1	TRBJ2-6	.	.	CASSLHVPTGANVLTF	TGTGCCAGCAGCTTACATGTCCCGACAGGGGCCAACGTCCTGACTTTC
TRBV2	TRBJ2-1	TRBD2	.	CASSVLAGNNEQFF	TGTGCCAGCAGCGTACTAGCGGGGAACAATGAGCAGTTCTTC
TRBV25-1	TRBJ2-5	TRBD1	once	CASSELSGGEETQYF	TGTGCCAGCAGTGAATTATCAGGGGGCGAAGAGACCCAGTACTTC
TRBV28	TRBJ1-5	.	.	CASSFPVNQPQHF	TGTGCCAGCAGTTTCCCCGTAAATCAGCCCCAGCATTTT
TRBV10-3	TRBJ1-2	.	once	CAISESRDLGYTF	TGTGCCATCAGTGAGTCGAGGGATCTGGGCTACACCTTC
TRBV2	TRBJ1-4	TRBD1	.	CASSGGQGLNEKLFF	TGTGCCAGCAGTGGGGGACAGGGGTTGAATGAAAAACTGTTTTTT
TRBV7-2	TRBJ2-3	TRBD2	.	CASSPAGAGASDTQYF	TGTGCCAGCAGCCCGGCCGGAGCGGGGGCTTCAGATACGCAGTATTTT
TRBV4-3	TRBJ1-5	.	.	CASSQDRQGSNQPQHF	TGCGCCAGCAGCCAAGATCGGCAGGGGAGCAATCAGCCCCAGCATTTT
TRBV28	TRBJ1-5	.	.	CASRAARKGYSNQPQHF	TGTGCCAGCAGAGCTGCTCGGAAGGGTTATAGCAATCAGCCCCAGCATTTT
TRBV4-2	TRBJ2-5	.	.	CASSAGWGGLQETQYF	TGTGCCAGCAGCGCCGGGTGGGGGGGGCTGCAAGAGACCCAGTACTTC
TRBV7-9	TRBJ1-1	.	.	CASSLADKNTEAFF	TGTGCCAGCAGCTTAGCCGATAAGAACACTGAAGCTTTCTTT
TRBV2	TRBJ2-3	.	.	CASSEGGDSTDTQYF	TGTGCCAGCAGTGAAGGCGGGGATAGCACAGATACGCAGTATTTT
TRBV7-2	TRBJ2-7	TRBD2	.	CASSLMGLAGTYEQYF	TGTGCCAGCAGCTTAATGGGACTAGCGGGGACCTACGAGCAGTACTTC
TRBV28	TRBJ2-5	.	.	CASSTEGRTQYF	TGTGCCAGCAGTACCGAAGGTCGGACCCAGTACTTC
TRBV19	TRBJ2-7	TRBD1	.	CASSPRTGGLYEQYF	TGTGCCAGTAGTCCCAGGACAGGTGGTCTTTACGAGCAGTACTTC
TRBV30	TRBJ2-7	.	.	CAWSVFSDGAYEQYF	TGTGCCTGGAGTGTATTTTCGGATGGAGCCTACGAGCAGTACTTC
TRBV30	TRBJ1-6	.	.	CAWSGMVSNSPLHF	TGTGCCTGGAGTGGCATGGTATCTAATTCACCCCTCCACTTT
TRBV19	TRBJ1-4	.	.	CATIGGFAEKLFF	TGTGCCACCATAGGGGGGTTTGCTGAAAAACTGTTTTTT
TRBV12-5	TRBJ2-2	TRBD2	once	CASGLVPLLAGPNTGELFF	TGTGCTAGTGGTTTGGTACCATTGCTAGCGGGCCCGAACACCGGGGAGCTGTTTTTT
TRBV9	TRBJ2-3	.	.	CASSVGVGLGGTDTQYF	TGTGCCAGCAGCGTAGGGGTAGGGCTTGGGGGCACAGATACGCAGTATTTT
TRBV27	TRBJ1-5	TRBD1	.	CASRHGTGVNQPQHF	TGTGCCAGCAGACACGGGACAGGGGTCAATCAGCCCCAGCATTTT
TRBV5-1	TRBJ1-1	TRBD1	.	CASSSGQGVVRTEAFF	TGCGCCAGCAGCTCCGGACAGGGGGTCGTTAGGACTGAAGCTTTCTTT
TRBV29-1	TRBJ1-5	TRBD1	few	CSVEEDRYQPQHF	TGCAGCGTTGAAGAGGACAGGTATCAGCCCCAGCATTTT
TRBV9	TRBJ2-1	TRBD2	.	CASSVMTSGGLSNEQFF	TGTGCCAGCAGCGTAATGACTAGCGGGGGGCTTTCTAATGAGCAGTTCTTC
TRBV7-8	TRBJ2-5	.	.	CASSSVGTHQETQYF	TGTGCCAGCAGCTCAGTGGGAACCCACCAAGAGACCCAGTACTTC
TRBV28	TRBJ1-3	.	.	CASSSPGSGNTIYF	TGTGCCAGCAGTTCCCCAGGCTCTGGAAACACCATATATTTT
TRBV21-1	TRBJ1-1	.	once	CASSQGVTPGPMNTEAFF	TGTGCCAGCAGCCAAGGGGTAACCCCGGGGCCTATGAACACTGAAGCTTTCTTT
TRBV7-2	TRBJ2-5	.	.	CASRSSETQYF	TGTGCCAGCAGGTCCTCGGAGACCCAGTACTTC